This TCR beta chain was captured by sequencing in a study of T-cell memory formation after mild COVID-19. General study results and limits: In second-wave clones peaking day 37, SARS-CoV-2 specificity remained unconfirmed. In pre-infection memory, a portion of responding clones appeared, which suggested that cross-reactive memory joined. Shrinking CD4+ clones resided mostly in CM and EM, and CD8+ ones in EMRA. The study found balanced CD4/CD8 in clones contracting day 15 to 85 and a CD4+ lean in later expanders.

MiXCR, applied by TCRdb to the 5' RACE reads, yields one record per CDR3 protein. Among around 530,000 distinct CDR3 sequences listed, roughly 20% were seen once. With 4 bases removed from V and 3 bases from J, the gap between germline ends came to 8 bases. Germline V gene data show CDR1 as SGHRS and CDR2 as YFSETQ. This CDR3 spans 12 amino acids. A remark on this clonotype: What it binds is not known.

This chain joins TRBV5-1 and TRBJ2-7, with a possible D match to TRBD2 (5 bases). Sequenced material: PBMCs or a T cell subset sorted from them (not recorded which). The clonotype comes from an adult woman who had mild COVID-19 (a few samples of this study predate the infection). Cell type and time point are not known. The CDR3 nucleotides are TGCGCCAGCAGCGAAACTAGCTACGAGCAGTACTTC. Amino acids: CASSETSYEQYF.